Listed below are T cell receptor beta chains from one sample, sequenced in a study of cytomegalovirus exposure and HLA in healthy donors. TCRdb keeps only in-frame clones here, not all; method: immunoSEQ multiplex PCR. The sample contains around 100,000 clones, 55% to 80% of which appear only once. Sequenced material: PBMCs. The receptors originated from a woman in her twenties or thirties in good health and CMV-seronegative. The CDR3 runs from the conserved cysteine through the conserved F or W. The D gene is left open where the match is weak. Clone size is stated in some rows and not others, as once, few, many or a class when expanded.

TGTGCCAGCAGCTTAGCCTCCTCCCTTCCCATTTACGAGCAGTACTTC,CASSLASSLPIYEQYF,.,TRBJ2-7,.,TRBV28
TGTGCCAGCAGTTTCCGTACCAGGGGCCGGGAGACCCAGTACTTC,CASSFRTRGRETQYF,.,TRBJ2-5,.,TRBV28
TGTGCCAGCAGTGAAAGTACTTCCCCGGGGACCCAGTACTTC,CASSESTSPGTQYF,.,TRBJ2-5,.,TRBV6-1
TGTGCCAGCAGCTTTAGCCTAGTCTCCTACGAGCAGTACTTC,CASSFSLVSYEQYF,.,TRBJ2-7,.,TRBV7-9
TGCGCCAGCAGCTTGAGGCTAGCGTTCTCCTACAATGAGCAGTTCTTC,CASSLRLAFSYNEQFF,.,TRBJ2-1,few,TRBV5-1
TGCGCCAGCAGCCAATTCCAGGGGCTCGATCAGCCCCAGCATTTT,CASSQFQGLDQPQHF,.,TRBJ1-5,.,TRBV4-1
TGTGCCAGCAGTTTAAATGGACACAGCACAGATACGCAGTATTTT,CASSLNGHSTDTQYF,.,TRBJ2-3,.,TRBV27
TGTGCCAGCAGCTTGGACCAGGCGGGAAAACTGTTTTTT,CASSLDQAGKLFF,.,TRBJ1-4,few,TRBV7-9
TGTGCCAGCAGCGTAGCACCGGGAGGGCATTTCGATGAGCAGTTCTTC,CASSVAPGGHFDEQFF,TRBD2,TRBJ2-1,.,TRBV9
TGCGCCAGCTCCCACCGGTCCCGGGGATTAGGAGGCTACGAGCAGTACTTC,CASSHRSRGLGGYEQYF,.,TRBJ2-7,.,TRBV5-1
TGTGCCAGCAGCTTCCAGGGGGCGCTTGGTGAGCAGTTCTTC,CASSFQGALGEQFF,TRBD1,TRBJ2-1,.,TRBV5-4
TGCGCCAGCAGCCAAGAATCGGTAACAGGGGGCTACTCGCGCTACAATGAGCAGTTCTTC,CASSQESVTGGYSRYNEQFF,TRBD1,TRBJ2-1,.,TRBV4-1
TGCAGCGTTGACAAGGGACTAGCGGGAATCCAAGAGACCCAGTACTTC,CSVDKGLAGIQETQYF,TRBD2,TRBJ2-5,once,TRBV29-1
TGTGCCAGCAGCGGTGGCAATGAGCAGTTCTTC,CASSGGNEQFF,.,TRBJ2-1,.,TRBV2
TGCGCCAGCAGCCGCCATCTGGACAGGGGAATCACTGAAGCTTTCTTT,CASSRHLDRGITEAFF,TRBD1,TRBJ1-1,few,TRBV4-3
TGCGCCAGCAGCACCGATGACAGAAGCTCCTACGAGCAGTACTTC,CASSTDDRSSYEQYF,.,TRBJ2-7,.,TRBV4-3
TGTGCCAGCAGCCAAGGCGGGACCCCCTACGAGCAGTACTTC,CASSQGGTPYEQYF,.,TRBJ2-7,.,TRBV14
TGTGCCAGCACCATAGGGGCAGATACGCAGTATTTT,CASTIGADTQYF,.,TRBJ2-3,few,TRBV5-6
TGTGCCACCAGCTCCGCCCCACAACTAGCGAGTAGTGGCGAGCAGTACTTC,CATSSAPQLASSGEQYF,TRBD2,TRBJ2-7,.,TRBV15
TGTGCCAGCAGTGAACGGGGTCGGGGTGGCTACACCTTC,CASSERGRGGYTF,.,TRBJ1-2,.,TRBV6-1